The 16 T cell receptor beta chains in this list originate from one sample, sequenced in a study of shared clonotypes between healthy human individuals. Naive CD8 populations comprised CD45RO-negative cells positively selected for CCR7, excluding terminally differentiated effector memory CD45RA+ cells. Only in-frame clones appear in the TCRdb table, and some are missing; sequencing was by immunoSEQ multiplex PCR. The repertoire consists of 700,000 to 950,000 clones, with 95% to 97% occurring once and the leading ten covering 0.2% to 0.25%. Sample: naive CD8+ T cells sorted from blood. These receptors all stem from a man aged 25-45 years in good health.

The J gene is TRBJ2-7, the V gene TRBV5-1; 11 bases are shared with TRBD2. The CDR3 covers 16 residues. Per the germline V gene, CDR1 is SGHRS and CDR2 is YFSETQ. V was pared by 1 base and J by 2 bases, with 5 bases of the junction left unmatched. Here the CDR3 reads CASSLSTSGSPYEQYF. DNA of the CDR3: TGCGCCAGCAGCTTGTCAACTAGCGGGAGCCCCTACGAGCAGTACTTC.

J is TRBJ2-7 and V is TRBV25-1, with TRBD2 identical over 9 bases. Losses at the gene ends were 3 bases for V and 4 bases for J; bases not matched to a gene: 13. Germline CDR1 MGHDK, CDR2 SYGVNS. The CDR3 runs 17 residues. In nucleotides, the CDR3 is TGTGCCAGCAGTGAGGGGATAGCGGGAGATTTCTCTTACGAGCAGTACTTC. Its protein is CASSEGIAGDFSYEQYF.

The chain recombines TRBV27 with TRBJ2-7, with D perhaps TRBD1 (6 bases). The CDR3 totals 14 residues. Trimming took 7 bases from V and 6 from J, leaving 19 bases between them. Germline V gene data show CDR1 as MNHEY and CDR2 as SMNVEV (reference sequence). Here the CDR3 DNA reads TGTGCCAGCACGTTCGGAGGTCAGGGGAGCGAGCAGTACTTC. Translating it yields CASTFGGQGSEQYF.

The CDR3: CASSSNPGTGSYEQYF. In DNA form, the CDR3 reads TGTGCCAGCAGCTCAAACCCCGGGACAGGGTCCTACGAGCAGTACTTC. This chain links TRBV9 with TRBJ2-7, with TRBD1 identical over 9 bases. The CDR3 extends over 16 amino acids. CDR1 SGDLS and CDR2 YYNGEE come from the germline V gene. The J segment lost 1 base and the V segment lost 4 bases, leaving 9 bases of the junction unmatched.

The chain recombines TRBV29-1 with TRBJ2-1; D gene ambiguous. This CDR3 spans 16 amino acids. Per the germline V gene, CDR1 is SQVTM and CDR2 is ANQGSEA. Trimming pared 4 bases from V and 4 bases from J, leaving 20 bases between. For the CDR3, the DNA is TGCAGCGTTGCATCCTCTGGAGTGGGCCTTTACAATGAGCAGTTCTTC. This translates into CSVASSGVGLYNEQFF.

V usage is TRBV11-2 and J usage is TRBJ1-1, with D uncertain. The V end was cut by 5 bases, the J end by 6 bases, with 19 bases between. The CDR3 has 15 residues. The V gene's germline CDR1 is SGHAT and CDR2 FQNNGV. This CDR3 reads CASSLMSPRFSEAFF. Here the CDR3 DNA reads TGTGCCAGCAGCCTCATGTCCCCGAGGTTTTCTGAAGCTTTCTTT. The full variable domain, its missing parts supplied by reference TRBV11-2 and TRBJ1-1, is EAGVAQSPRYKIIEKRQSVAFWCNPISGHATLYWYQQILGQGPKLLIQFQNNGVVDDSQLPKDRFSAERLKGVDSTLKIQPAKLEDSAVYLCASSLMSPRFSEAFFGQGTRLTVV.

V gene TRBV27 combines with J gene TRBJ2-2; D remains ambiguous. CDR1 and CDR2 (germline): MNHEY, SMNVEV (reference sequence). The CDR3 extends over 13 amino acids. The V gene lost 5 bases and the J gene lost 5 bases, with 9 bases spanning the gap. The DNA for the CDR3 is TGTGCCAGCAGTGACGGGTTAACCGGGGAGCTGTTTTTT. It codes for CASSDGLTGELFF.

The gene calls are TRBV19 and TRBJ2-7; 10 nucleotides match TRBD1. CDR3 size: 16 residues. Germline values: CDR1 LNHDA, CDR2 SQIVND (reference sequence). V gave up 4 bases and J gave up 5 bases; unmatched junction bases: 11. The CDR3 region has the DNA TGTGCCAGTAGTACAAATTGGGACAGGGGACCCAACGAGCAGTACTTC. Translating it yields CASSTNWDRGPNEQYF. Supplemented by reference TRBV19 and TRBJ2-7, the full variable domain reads DGGITQSPKYLFRKEGQNVTLSCEQNLNHDAMYWYRQDPGQGLRLIYYSQIVNDFQKGDIAEGYSVSREKKESFPLTVTSAQKNPTAFYLCASSTNWDRGPNEQYFGPGTRLTVT.

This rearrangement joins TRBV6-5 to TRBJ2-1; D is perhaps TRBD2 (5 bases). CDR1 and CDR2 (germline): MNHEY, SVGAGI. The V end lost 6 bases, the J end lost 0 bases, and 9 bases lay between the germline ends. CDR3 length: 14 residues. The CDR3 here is CASRRVSSYNEQFF. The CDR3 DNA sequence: TGTGCCAGCAGGCGGGTAAGCTCCTACAATGAGCAGTTCTTC.

CDR3 coding DNA: TGTGCCAGCAGAATGAGGCAGGACGAGCAGTACTTC. Translated, it gives CASRMRQDEQYF. The V call is TRBV6-5, the J call TRBJ2-7; D unresolved. The CDR3 is made up of 12 amino acids. Trimming cost V 6 bases and J 5 bases, with 11 bases left between them. CDR1 MNHEY and CDR2 SVGAGI come from the germline V gene.

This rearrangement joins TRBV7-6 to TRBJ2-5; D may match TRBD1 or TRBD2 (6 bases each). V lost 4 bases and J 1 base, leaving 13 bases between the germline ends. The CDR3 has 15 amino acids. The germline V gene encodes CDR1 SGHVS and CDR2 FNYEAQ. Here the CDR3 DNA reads TGTGCCAGCAGCTCCCGGAGGGGGAGCCAAGAGACCCAGTACTTC. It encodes CASSSRRGSQETQYF.

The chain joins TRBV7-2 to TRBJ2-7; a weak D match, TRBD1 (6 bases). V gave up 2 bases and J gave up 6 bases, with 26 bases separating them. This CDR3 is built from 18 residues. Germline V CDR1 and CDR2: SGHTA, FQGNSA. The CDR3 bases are TGTGCCAGCAGCTTAATCGGTCTGGGGGCTACGTATATGAGCGAGCAGTACTTC. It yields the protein CASSLIGLGATYMSEQYF.

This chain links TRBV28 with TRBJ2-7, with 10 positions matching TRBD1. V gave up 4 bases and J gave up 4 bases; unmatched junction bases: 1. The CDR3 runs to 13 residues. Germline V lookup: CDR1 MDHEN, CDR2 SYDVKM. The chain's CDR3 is CASSWTGGYEQYF. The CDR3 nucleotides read TGTGCCAGCAGTTGGACAGGGGGATACGAGCAGTACTTC.

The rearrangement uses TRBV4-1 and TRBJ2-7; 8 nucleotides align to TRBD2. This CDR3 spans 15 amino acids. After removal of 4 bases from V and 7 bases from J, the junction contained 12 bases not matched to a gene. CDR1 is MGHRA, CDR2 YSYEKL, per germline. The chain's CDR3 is CASSLAGGGGEEQYF. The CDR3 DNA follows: TGCGCCAGCAGCCTCGCGGGAGGAGGGGGTGAGGAGCAGTACTTC.

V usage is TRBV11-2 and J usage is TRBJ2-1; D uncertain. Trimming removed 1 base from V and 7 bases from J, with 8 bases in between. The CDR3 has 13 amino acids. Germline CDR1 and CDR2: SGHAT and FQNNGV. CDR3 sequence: CASSLVGVNEQFF. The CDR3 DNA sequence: TGTGCCAGCAGCTTAGTCGGCGTTAATGAGCAGTTCTTC.

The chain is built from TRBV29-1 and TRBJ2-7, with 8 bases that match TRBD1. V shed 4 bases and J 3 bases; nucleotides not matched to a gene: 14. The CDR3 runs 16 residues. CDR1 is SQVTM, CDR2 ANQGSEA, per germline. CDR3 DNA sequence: TGCAGCGTTGGGGACCCGGGACAGGAAGCCTACTACGAGCAGTACTTC. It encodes CSVGDPGQEAYYEQYF.